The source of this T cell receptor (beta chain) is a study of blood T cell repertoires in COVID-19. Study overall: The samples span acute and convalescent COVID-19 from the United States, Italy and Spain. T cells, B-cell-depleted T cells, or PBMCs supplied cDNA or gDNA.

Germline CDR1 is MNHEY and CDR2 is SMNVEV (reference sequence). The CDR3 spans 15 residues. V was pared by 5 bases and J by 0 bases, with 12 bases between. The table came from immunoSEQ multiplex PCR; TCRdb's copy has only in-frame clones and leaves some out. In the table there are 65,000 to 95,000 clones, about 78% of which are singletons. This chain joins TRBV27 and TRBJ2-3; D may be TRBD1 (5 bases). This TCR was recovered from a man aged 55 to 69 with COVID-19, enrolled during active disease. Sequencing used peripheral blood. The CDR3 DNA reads TGTGCCAGCAGTCCCGTGGGGCAAAGCACAGATACGCAGTATTTT. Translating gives CASSPVGQSTDTQYF.